This T cell receptor (beta chain) was profiled in a study of blood T cell repertoires in COVID-19. Overall study: Spain, Italy and the United States supplied samples that represented acute and convalescent COVID-19.

Trimming at V came to 6 bases and at J to 2 bases, leaving 1 base not matched to a gene. The CDR3 is 14 residues long. Germline CDR1 is SNHLY and CDR2 is FYNNEI. How the authors handled the data: Estimation of nucleated cell counts relied on the amplification of reference gene primers. Repertoires were generated with immunoSEQ multiplex PCR, while TCRdb's copy carries only in-frame clones and drops some. That table furnishes V, J and clone size, whereas the DNA furnished D and trimming. The table shows 130,000 or so clones, with about 83% occurring only once. The rearrangement uses TRBV2 and TRBJ2-6; 7 nucleotides align to TRBD2. The sequenced sample was peripheral blood. This receptor was identified in a man aged 30-40 years with COVID-19, enrolled during active disease. CDR3 region: CASSGGTGANVLTF. DNA of the CDR3: TGTGCCAGCAGCGGGGGGACTGGGGCCAACGTCCTGACTTTC.